This entry lists 2 T cell receptor beta chains sequenced from one sample in a study of memory CD4+ T cells and cytomegalovirus serostatus. Single viable CD3+CD4+CD8-CD45RO+ cells were sorted as the memory CD4+ T cells. Sequenced by immunoSEQ multiplex PCR; TCRdb stores in-frame clones only, minus some. The sample yields tens of thousands of clones, 79% seen once. Sample: memory CD4+ T cells from blood. The origin of the receptors is an adult in good health and CMV-seronegative.

The V call is TRBV6-1, the J call TRBJ2-5; a weak D match, TRBD1 (5 bases). Trimming stripped 4 bases from V and 4 bases from J, with 10 bases between. Germline V CDR1 and CDR2: MNHNS, SASEGT. The CDR3 contains 13 residues. The CDR3 spells CASSATVSETQYF. The DNA for the CDR3 is TGTGCCAGCAGTGCGACAGTTTCAGAGACCCAGTACTTC.

This sequence joins TRBV7-2 and TRBJ2-5; D call uncertain. This CDR3 has 12 amino acids. CDR1 is SGHTA, CDR2 FQGNSA, per germline. The V end was cut by 1 base, the J end by 5 bases, with 5 bases between. DNA for the CDR3: TGTGCCAGCAGCTTAGAATGGGAGACCCAGTACTTC. Amino acids: CASSLEWETQYF.